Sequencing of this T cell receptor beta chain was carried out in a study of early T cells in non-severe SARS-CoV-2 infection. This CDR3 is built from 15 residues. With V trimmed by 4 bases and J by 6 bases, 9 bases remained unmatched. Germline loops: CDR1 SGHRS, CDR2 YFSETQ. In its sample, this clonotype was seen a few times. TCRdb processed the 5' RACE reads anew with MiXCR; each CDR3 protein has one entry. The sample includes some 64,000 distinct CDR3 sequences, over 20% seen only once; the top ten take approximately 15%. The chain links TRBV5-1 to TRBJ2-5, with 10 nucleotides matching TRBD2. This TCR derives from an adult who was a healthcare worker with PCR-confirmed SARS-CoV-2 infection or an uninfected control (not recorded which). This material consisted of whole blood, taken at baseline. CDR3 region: CASSPSLAGEQTQYF. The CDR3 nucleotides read TGCGCCAGCAGCCCATCTCTAGCGGGGGAGCAGACCCAGTACTTC.